The TCR beta chain described here comes from a study of tumor and adjacent non-tumor tissue in lung cancer. Whole-study context: Histology: 12 adenocarcinoma, a couple of squamous cell carcinoma, 1 small cell lung cancer.

Regarding the study as a whole: Patients with more diverse tumor TCRs had worse survival. Significantly higher TCR diversity was found in tumor than normal lung.

No cell sorting was done before RNA was extracted from the tissue. This non-tumor lung sample came from over 3 cm beyond the tumor edge. Chemotherapy-naive patients with new lung cancer underwent thoracic surgery in China, August–late 2014. Worth noting for this clonotype: The antigen is not known. A junction boundary mismatches the germline segment, possibly from a read error.

The CDR3 contains 16 residues. The library came from three nested PCR rounds adapted from ARM-PCR protocols. TCRdb passed the multiplex PCR reads through MiXCR, listing each CDR3 protein once. The sample contains 60,000 to 85,000 distinct CDR3 sequences, over 65% of which appear only once. This chain connects TRBV12-3 or TRBV12-4 to TRBJ1-3; TRBD1 aligns across 8 bases. Sample: distant non-tumor lung tissue. The clonotype comes from an older man with non-small cell lung cancer. CDR3 DNA: TGTGCCAACAGTCGACAGGGGCCGAGCTCTGGAAACACCATATATTTT. Translated: CANSRQGPSSGNTIYF.